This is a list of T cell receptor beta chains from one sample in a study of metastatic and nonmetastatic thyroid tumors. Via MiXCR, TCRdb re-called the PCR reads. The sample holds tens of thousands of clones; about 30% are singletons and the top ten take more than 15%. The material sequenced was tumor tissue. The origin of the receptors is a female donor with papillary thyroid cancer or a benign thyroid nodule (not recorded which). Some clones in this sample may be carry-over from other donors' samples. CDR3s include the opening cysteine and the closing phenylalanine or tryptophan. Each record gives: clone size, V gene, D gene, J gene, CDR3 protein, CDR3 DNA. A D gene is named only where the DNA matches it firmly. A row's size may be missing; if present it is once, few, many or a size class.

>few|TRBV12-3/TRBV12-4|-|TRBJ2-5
CASSSPGRAETQYF
TGTGCCAGCAGCTCACCCGGACGGGCGGAGACCCAGTACTTC
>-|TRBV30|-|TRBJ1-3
CAWRRTGTGNTIYF
TGTGCCTGGAGGAGGACGGGTACTGGAAACACCATATATTTT
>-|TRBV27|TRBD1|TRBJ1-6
CASTSGTANSPLHF
TGTGCCAGCACCTCCGGGACAGCTAATTCACCCCTCCACTTT
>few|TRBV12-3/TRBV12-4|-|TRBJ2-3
CASRGLSNLDTQYF
TGTGCCAGCAGAGGACTATCCAACCTAGATACGCAGTATTTT
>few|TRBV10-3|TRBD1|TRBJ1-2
CAISEEQGGVYGYTF
TGTGCCATCAGTGAGGAACAGGGGGGAGTGTATGGCTACACCTTC
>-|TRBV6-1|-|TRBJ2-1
CAGRDSNNEQFF
TGTGCCGGCCGGGACTCCAACAATGAGCAGTTCTTC
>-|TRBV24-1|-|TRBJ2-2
CATSGGWTGELFF
TGTGCCACCAGTGGGGGTTGGACCGGGGAGCTGTTTTTT
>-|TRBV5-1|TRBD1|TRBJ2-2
CASSGGQGAGELFF
TGCGCCAGCAGCGGGGGACAGGGGGCCGGGGAGCTGTTTTTT
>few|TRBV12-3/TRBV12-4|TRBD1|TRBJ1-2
CASSPRQGAYGYTF
TGTGCCAGCAGTCCCAGACAGGGGGCCTATGGCTACACCTTC
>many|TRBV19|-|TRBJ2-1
CASSLRSGSEQFF
TGTGCCAGTAGTCTTCGGAGTGGATCGGAGCAGTTCTTC
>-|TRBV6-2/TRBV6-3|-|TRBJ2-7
CATRDTHPYEQYF
TGTGCCACCCGGGACACACACCCTTACGAGCAGTACTTC
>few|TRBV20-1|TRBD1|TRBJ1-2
CSAPTGRGRGYTF
TGCAGTGCCCCAACGGGCAGGGGGCGCGGCTACACCTTC
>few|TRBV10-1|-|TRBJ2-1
CASSESRGNANEQFF
TGCGCCAGCAGTGAGTCCAGGGGAAACGCGAATGAGCAGTTCTTC
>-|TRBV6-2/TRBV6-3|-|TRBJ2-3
CASSSGGGTWTDTQYF
TGTGCCAGCAGTTCCGGTGGGGGGACTTGGACAGATACGCAGTATTTT
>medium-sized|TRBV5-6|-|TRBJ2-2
CASSWDSPRGRTGELFF
TGTGCCAGCAGCTGGGACAGCCCTCGAGGGAGGACCGGGGAGCTGTTTTTT
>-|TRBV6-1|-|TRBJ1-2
CASRADTSYGYTF
TGTGCCAGCAGGGCCGACACTTCCTATGGCTACACCTTC
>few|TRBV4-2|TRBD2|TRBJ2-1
CASSPRAGTSSYNEQFF
TGTGCCAGCAGCCCGCGCGCCGGGACTAGCTCCTACAATGAGCAGTTCTTC
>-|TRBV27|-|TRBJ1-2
CASSLSPRGFYGYTF
TGTGCCAGCAGTTTATCCCCTAGAGGGTTTTATGGCTACACCTTC
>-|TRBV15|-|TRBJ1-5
CATSRVGRNSNQPQHF
TGTGCCACCAGCAGAGTGGGCAGGAATAGCAATCAGCCCCAGCATTTT
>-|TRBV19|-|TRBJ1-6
CASNIPQSPLHF
TGTGCCAGTAATATACCCCAGTCACCCCTCCACTTT
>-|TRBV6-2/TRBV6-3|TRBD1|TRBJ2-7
CASSNTMTGPYEQYF
TGTGCCAGCAGTAATACTATGACAGGGCCCTACGAGCAGTACTTC
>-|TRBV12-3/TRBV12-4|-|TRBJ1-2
CASSLAGAARGGYTF
TGTGCCAGCAGTTTAGCGGGGGCCGCGAGGGGCGGCTACACCTTC
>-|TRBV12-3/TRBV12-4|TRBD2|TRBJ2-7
CASSWDGGAYEQYF
TGTGCCAGCAGTTGGGACGGGGGGGCCTACGAGCAGTACTTC
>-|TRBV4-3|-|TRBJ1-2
CASSADVGPWGGGYTF
TGCGCCAGCAGCGCAGACGTCGGACCGTGGGGTGGTGGCTACACCTTC
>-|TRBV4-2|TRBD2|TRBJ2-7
CASSQEAASGYEQYF
TGTGCCAGCAGCCAAGAGGCGGCTAGCGGCTACGAGCAGTACTTC
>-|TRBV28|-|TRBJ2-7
CAVDNQFRNEQYF
TGTGCCGTGGATAACCAATTTAGGAACGAGCAGTACTTC
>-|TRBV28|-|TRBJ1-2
CASSSLEGYTF
TGTGCCAGCAGTTCCCTCGAGGGCTACACCTTC
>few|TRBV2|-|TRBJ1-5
CASSVGGFGNQPQHF
TGTGCCAGCAGTGTAGGAGGGTTCGGCAATCAGCCCCAGCATTTT
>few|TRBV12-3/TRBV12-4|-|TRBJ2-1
CATRWGGADEQFF
TGTGCCACCAGATGGGGGGGGGCGGATGAGCAGTTCTTC
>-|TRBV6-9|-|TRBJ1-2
CASGRGGDYGYTF
TGTGCCAGCGGGCGAGGTGGAGACTATGGCTACACCTTC
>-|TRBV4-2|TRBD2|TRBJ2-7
CASSQVGSGRNEQYF
TGTGCCAGCAGCCAAGTCGGCAGCGGGAGGAACGAGCAGTACTTC
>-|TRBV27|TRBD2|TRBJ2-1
CASSLASGPTYNEQFF
TGTGCCAGCAGTTTGGCTAGCGGGCCTACCTACAATGAGCAGTTCTTC